This T cell receptor (beta chain) came from a study of CD8+ T cells in alopecia areata. About the research overall: C3H/HeJ graft donors with spontaneous alopecia, aged roughly 6-13 months, supplied skin that was transplanted onto female C3H/HeJ mice aged about 6-11 weeks. Findings of the study overall: Shared TCR sequences were less clear between patients than in mice, possibly partly from HLA diversity. Higher clonality and more expanded CD8+ clones appeared in lesional than normal scalp. Tissue-resident alphabeta T cells belonging to normal skin likewise get sequenced within scalp specimens.

Sequencing relied on a cDNA template that was reverse transcribed from extracted RNA. The data were produced by immunoSEQ multiplex PCR, yet TCRdb's version contains in-frame clones alone and is incomplete. The sample contains around 100,000 clones, none of them singletons. Only a few counts were recorded for this clone. Its antigen remains unidentified. Gene names and germline refer to mouse. The observed sequence ends 4 residues before the CDR3 terminus, with the missing tail filled in from the germline J gene. The CDR3 is made up of 17 amino acids. CDR1 is NSQYPW, CDR2 LRSPGD, per germline (reference sequence).

This clonotype was sampled from a C3H/HeJ mouse with alopecia areata. The mouse line has the MHC haplotype H2-k. The V call is TRBV1, the J call TRBJ2-5, with TRBD2 matching over 12 bases. Source material: lesional skin. CDR3: CTCSAMGTGGSKDTQYF. The part of the CDR3 DNA that was read is TGCACCTGCAGTGCGATGGGGACTGGGGGGTCGAAAGAC. Combining the CDR3 with reference TRBV1 and TRBJ2-5 gives the whole variable domain VTLLEQNPRWRLVPRGQAVNLRCILKNSQYPWMSWYQQDLQKQLQWLFTLRSPGDKEVKSLPGADYLATRVTDTELRLQVANMSQGRTLYCTCSAMGTGGSKDTQYFGPGTRLLVL.